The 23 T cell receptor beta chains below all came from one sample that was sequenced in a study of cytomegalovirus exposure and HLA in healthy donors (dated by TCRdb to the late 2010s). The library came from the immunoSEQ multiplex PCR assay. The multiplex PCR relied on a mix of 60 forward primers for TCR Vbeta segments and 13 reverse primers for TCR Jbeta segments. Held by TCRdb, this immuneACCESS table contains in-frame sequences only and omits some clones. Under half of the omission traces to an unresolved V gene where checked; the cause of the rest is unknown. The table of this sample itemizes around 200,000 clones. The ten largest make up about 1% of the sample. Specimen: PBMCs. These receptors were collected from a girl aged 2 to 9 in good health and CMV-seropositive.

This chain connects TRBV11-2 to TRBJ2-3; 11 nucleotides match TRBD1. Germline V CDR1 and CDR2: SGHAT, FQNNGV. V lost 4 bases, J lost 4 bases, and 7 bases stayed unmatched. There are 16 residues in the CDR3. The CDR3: CASSSTPGQGADTQYF. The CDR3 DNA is TGTGCCAGCAGCTCAACCCCGGGACAGGGGGCAGATACGCAGTATTTT.

DNA for the CDR3: TGTGCCAGCAGCCCCACACCAGCGGTCGGAGAGACGAATGAGCAGTTCTTC. This codes for CASSPTPAVGETNEQFF. The gene calls are TRBV6-4 and TRBJ2-1, with D possibly matching TRBD2 (5 bases). The length of the CDR3 is 17 residues. CDR1 is MRHNA, CDR2 SNTAGT, per germline. Trimming removed 6 bases from V and 7 bases from J, with 25 bases in between.

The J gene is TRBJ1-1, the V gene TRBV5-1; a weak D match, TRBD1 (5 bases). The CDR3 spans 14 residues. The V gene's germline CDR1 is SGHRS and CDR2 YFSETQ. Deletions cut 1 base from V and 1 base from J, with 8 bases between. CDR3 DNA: TGCGCCAGCAGCTTGAACGGGGGGAACACTGAAGCTTTCTTT. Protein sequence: CASSLNGGNTEAFF. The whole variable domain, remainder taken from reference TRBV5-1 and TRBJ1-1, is KAGVTQTPRYLIKTRGQQVTLSCSPISGHRSVSWYQQTPGQGLQFLFEYFSETQRNKGNFPGRFSGRQFSNSRSEMNVSTLELGDSALYLCASSLNGGNTEAFFGQGTRLTVV.

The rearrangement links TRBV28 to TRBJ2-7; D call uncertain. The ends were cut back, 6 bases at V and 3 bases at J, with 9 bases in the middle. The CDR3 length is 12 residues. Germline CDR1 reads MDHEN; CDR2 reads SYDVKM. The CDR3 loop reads CASSPQNYEQYF. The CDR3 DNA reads TGTGCCAGCAGCCCACAAAACTACGAGCAGTACTTC.

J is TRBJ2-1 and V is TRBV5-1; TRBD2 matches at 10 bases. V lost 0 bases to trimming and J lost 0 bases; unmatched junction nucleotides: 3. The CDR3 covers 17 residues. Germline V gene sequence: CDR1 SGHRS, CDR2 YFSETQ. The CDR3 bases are TGCGCCAGCAGCTTGGGACTAGCGGGCCACTCCTACAATGAGCAGTTCTTC. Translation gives CASSLGLAGHSYNEQFF. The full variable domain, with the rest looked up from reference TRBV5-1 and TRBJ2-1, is KAGVTQTPRYLIKTRGQQVTLSCSPISGHRSVSWYQQTPGQGLQFLFEYFSETQRNKGNFPGRFSGRQFSNSRSEMNVSTLELGDSALYLCASSLGLAGHSYNEQFFGPGTRLTVL.

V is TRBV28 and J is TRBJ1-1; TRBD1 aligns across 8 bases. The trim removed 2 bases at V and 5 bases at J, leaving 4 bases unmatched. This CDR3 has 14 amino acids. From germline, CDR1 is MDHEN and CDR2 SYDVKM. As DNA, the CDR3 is TGTGCCAGCAGTTTACCTTACAGGGGGACTGAAGCTTTCTTT. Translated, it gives CASSLPYRGTEAFF. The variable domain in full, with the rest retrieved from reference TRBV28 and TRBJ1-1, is DVKVTQSSRYLVKRTGEKVFLECVQDMDHENMFWYRQDPGLGLRLIYFSYDVKMKEKGDIPEGYSVSREKKERFSLILESASTNQTSMYLCASSLPYRGTEAFFGQGTRLTVV.

As DNA, the CDR3 is TGTGCCAGCAGTTACGGGTCGGACAATTGGGAGACCCAGTACTTC. Its protein product is CASSYGSDNWETQYF. The chain couples TRBV6-5 to TRBJ2-5; possible D gene TRBD1, 5 bases. Germline CDR1 and CDR2: MNHEY and SVGAGI. CDR3 length: 15 amino acids. Trimming shortened V by 2 bases and J by 5 bases, and 15 bases separated the two germline ends.

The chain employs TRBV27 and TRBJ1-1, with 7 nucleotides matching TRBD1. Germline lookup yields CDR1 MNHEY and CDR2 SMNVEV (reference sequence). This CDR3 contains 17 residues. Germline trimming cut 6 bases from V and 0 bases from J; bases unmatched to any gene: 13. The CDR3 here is CASRTRIQGGLNTEAFF. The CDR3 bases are TGTGCCAGCAGAACTAGAATCCAGGGGGGCCTGAACACTGAAGCTTTCTTT.

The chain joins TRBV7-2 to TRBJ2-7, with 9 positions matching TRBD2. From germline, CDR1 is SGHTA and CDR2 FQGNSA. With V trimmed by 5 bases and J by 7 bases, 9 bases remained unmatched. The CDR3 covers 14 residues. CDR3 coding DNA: TGTGCCAGCAGCCCCGTAGCGGGAGAAAGGGAGCAGTACTTC. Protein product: CASSPVAGEREQYF.

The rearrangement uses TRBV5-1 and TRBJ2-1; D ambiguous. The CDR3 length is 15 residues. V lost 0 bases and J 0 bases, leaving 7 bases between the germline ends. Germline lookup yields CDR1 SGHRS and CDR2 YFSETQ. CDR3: CASSLGSVSYNEQFF. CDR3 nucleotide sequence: TGCGCCAGCAGCTTGGGATCAGTCTCCTACAATGAGCAGTTCTTC.

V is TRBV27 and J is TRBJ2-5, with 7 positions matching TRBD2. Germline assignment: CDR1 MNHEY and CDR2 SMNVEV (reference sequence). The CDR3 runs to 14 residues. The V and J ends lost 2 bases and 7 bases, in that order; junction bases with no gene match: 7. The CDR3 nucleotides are TGTGCCAGCAGTTTAGTCTCTAGCGGAGGGACCCAGTACTTC. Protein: CASSLVSSGGTQYF.

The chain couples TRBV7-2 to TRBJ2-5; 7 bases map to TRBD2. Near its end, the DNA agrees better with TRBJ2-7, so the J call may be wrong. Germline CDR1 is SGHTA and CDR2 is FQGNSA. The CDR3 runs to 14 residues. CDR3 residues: CASSFSREAYEQYF. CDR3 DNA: TGTGCCAGCAGCTTTAGCCGGGAGGCCTACGAGCAGTACTTC.

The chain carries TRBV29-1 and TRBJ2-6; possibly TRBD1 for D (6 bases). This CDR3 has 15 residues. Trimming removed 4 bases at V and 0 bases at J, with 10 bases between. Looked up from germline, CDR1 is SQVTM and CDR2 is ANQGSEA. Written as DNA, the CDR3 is TGCAGCGTTGGGGGACAAAGCTCTGGGGCCAACGTCCTGACTTTC. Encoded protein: CSVGGQSSGANVLTF.

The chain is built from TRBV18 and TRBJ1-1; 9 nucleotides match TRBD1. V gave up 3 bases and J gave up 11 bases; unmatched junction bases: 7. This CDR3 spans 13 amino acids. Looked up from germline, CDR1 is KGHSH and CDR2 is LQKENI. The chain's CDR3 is CASSPWTGEVAFF. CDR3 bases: TGTGCCAGCTCACCGTGGACAGGGGAAGTTGCTTTCTTT. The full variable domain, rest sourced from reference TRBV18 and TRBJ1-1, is NAGVMQNPRHLVRRRGQEARLRCSPMKGHSHVYWYRQLPEEGLKFMVYLQKENIIDESGMPKERFSAEFPKEGPSILRIQQVVRGDSAAYFCASSPWTGEVAFFGQGTRLTVV.

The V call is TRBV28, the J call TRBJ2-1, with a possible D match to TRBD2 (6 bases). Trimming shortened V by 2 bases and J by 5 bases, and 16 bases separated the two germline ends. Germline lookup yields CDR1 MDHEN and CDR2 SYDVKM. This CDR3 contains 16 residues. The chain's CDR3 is CASSLAAGRRHNEQFF. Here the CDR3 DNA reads TGTGCCAGCAGTTTAGCGGCCGGGAGACGCCACAATGAGCAGTTCTTC.

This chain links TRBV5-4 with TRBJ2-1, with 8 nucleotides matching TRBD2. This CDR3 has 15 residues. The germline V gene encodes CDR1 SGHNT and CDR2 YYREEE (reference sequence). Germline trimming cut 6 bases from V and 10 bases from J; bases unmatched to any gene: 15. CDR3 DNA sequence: TGTGCCAGCACCCTATCCCCGGGGGGGAGAGACGAGCAGTTCTTC. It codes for CASTLSPGGRDEQFF.

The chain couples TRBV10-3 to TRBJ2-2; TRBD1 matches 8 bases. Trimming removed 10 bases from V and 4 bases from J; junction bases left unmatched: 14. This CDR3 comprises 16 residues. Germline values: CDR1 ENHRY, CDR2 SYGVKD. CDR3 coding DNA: TGTGCCACACGAAAAGACAGGGGAGATAGCACCGGGGAGCTGTTTTTT. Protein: CATRKDRGDSTGELFF.

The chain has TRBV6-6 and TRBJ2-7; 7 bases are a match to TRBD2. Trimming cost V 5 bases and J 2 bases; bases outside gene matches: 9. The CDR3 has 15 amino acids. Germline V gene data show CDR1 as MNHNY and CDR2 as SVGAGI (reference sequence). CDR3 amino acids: CASSHGLAGAYEQYF. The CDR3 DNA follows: TGTGCCAGCAGTCACGGACTGGCGGGAGCCTACGAGCAGTACTTC.

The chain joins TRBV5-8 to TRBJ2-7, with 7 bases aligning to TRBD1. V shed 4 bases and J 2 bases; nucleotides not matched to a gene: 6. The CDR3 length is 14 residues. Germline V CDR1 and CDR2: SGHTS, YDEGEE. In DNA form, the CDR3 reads TGTGCCAGCAGCCATACAGGGGCTGCCTACGAGCAGTACTTC. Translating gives CASSHTGAAYEQYF. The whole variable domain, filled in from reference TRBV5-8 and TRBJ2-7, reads EAGVTQSPTHLIKTRGQQATLRCSPISGHTSVYWYQQALGLGLQFLLWYDEGEERNRGNFPPRFSGRQFPNYSSELNVNALELEDSALYLCASSHTGAAYEQYFGPGTRLTVT.

This chain's CDR3 is CASSSQAGVGNEQFF. CDR3 DNA: TGTGCCAGCAGTTCTCAAGCGGGAGTTGGCAATGAGCAGTTCTTC. This chain uses TRBV27 with TRBJ2-1; 8 bases match TRBD2. The CDR3 is 15 amino acids. CDR1 and CDR2 from the germline V gene are MNHEY and SMNVEV (reference sequence). V shed 4 bases, J shed 6 bases, and the junction held 8 bases outside the gene matches.

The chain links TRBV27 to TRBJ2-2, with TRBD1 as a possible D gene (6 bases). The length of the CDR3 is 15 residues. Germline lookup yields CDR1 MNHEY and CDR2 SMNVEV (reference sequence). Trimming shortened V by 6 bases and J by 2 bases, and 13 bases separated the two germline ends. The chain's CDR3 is CASRWGPANTGELFF. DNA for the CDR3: TGTGCCAGCAGATGGGGGCCTGCTAACACCGGGGAGCTGTTTTTT.

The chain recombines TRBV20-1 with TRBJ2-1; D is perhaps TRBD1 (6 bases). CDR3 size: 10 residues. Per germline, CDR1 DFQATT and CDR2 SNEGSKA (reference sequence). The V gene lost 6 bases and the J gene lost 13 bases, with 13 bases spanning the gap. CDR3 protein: CSAAGQRQFF. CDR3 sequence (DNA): TGCAGTGCCGCAGGACAGAGACAGTTCTTC.

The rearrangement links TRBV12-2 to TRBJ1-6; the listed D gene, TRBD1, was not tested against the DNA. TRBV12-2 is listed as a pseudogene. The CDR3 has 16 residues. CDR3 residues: CASRLANRTGNSPLHF. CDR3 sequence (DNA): TGTGCAAGTCGCTTAGCTAACAGGACAGGGAATTCACCCCTCCACTTT.